Presented here are 3 T cell receptor beta chains from one specimen sequenced in a study of blood T cell repertoires in COVID-19. The table came from immunoSEQ multiplex PCR; TCRdb's copy has only in-frame clones and leaves some out. The sample carries some 100,000 clones, around nine tenths recorded once. The sequenced sample consisted of peripheral blood. Receptors were obtained from a middle-aged man with acute or convalescent COVID-19.

Regarding this clone: Within the sample, other DNA sequences also encode this same CDR3. The chain has TRBV5-6 and TRBJ2-3; a weak D match, TRBD1 (6 bases). V was clipped by 5 bases and J by 1 base, with 11 bases between them. This CDR3 is built from 14 residues. The germline V gene encodes CDR1 SGHDT and CDR2 YYEEEE. DNA of the CDR3: TGTGCCAGCAGTGCAGGGGTCGGCACAGATACGCAGTATTTT. Translating it yields CASSAGVGTDTQYF.

The J gene is TRBJ2-7, the V gene TRBV18, with D perhaps TRBD1 (6 bases). The CDR3 is 14 residues long. Between the trimmed V and J ends, which lost 3 bases and 0 bases, there was a span of 9 bases. Germline loops: CDR1 KGHSH, CDR2 LQKENI. CDR3 amino acids: CASSPQDSSYEQYF. Here the CDR3 DNA reads TGTGCCAGCTCACCCCAGGACAGCTCCTACGAGCAGTACTTC.

V gene TRBV5-1 combines with J gene TRBJ1-2; D might be TRBD1 (5 bases). CDR1 is SGHRS, CDR2 YFSETQ, per germline. V shed 0 bases and J shed 7 bases, with 10 bases lying between them. The CDR3 spans 13 residues. The CDR3 reads CASSLVAGTGYTF. CDR3 coding DNA: TGCGCCAGCAGCTTGGTGGCGGGGACTGGCTACACCTTC.